This T cell receptor beta chain originates from a study of T cell repertoires in cytomegalovirus infection. At the level of the study: In public TCR beta signatures, there were indications of both CMV infection and matching HLA type.

Study-wide findings and caveats: Cumulative public TCR beta family frequency identified CMV carriers with the relevant HLA. The study found HLA-C-restricted CMV-specific TCR beta clonotypes dominating the ex vivo response.

Concerning this clonotype: Its cognate antigen is unknown.

Looked up from germline, CDR1 is MNHEY and CDR2 is SMNVEV (reference sequence). Germline trimming cut 6 bases from V and 6 bases from J; bases unmatched to any gene: 7. The CDR3 length is 13 residues. Using its own MiXCR run on the reads, TCRdb lists one record per CDR3 protein. Counted here are about 110,000 distinct CDR3 sequences, 25% to 30% occurring once; the ten biggest clones make up roughly 77%. The TCR sequence derives from a human donor in good health (CMV status not recorded). Some clones in this sample may be carry-over from other donors' samples. The source material was CD8+ T cells from cultured PBMCs, sampled from culture after CMV antigen stimulation. The chain employs TRBV27 and TRBJ1-2; the match to TRBD1 covers 7 bases. CDR3 residues: CASSPTGANGYTF. The CDR3 bases are TGTGCCAGCAGCCCTACAGGGGCAAATGGCTACACCTTC.